A selection of T cell receptor beta chains follows, all from one sample in a study of cytomegalovirus exposure and HLA in healthy donors. This table comes from immunoSEQ multiplex PCR, and its TCRdb copy is limited to in-frame clones, with some not included. This sample has 100,000 or so clones, with 80% to 85% found just once. Sequenced input: PBMCs. These receptors originate from a man younger than 45 in good health and CMV-seropositive. The CDR3 runs from the conserved cysteine through the conserved F or W. Size is stated for part of the rows, as once, few or many counts, or as a class when the clone is expanded.

>TRBV6-4|13|TRBJ2-2|-
CASSDKESGELFF
>TRBV12-5|14|TRBJ1-2|-
CASGLPEGARGYTF
>TRBV11-1|15|TRBJ1-6|-
CASSILSTGTSPLHF
>TRBV28|15|TRBJ2-7|-
CASVDGTGGPYEQYF
>TRBV28|15|TRBJ2-7|-
CASRPTGPLSYEQYF
>TRBV2|17|TRBJ2-7|-
CASSEDFRGSGGDEQYF
>TRBV2|14|TRBJ1-2|-
CASNPGEGSYGYTF
>TRBV5-4|13|-|-
CASSFAGSYEQYF
>TRBV4-1|15|TRBJ2-7|once
CASSQVDRPPYEQYF
>TRBV7-9|17|TRBJ2-1|-
CASSLGRTSGGFNEQFF
>TRBV29-1|17|TRBJ1-2|-
CSVEDQFRPTGGYGYTF
>TRBV10-3|13|TRBJ1-1|-
CAILGGPDTEAFF